These 27 T cell receptor beta chains share one sample of origin, sequenced in a study of cytomegalovirus exposure and HLA in healthy donors. The PCR ran on 60 Vbeta and 13 Jbeta primers. Generated by immunoSEQ multiplex PCR, the TCRdb table keeps only in-frame clones and is missing some. The data contain 160,000 or so clones, 70% to 80% of them singletons. What was sequenced was PBMCs. The receptor set was obtained from a woman aged 45-60 years in good health and CMV-seronegative.

The V and J genes are TRBV19 and TRBJ1-2, with 7 bases lining up with TRBD1. Germline assignment: CDR1 LNHDA and CDR2 SQIVND (reference sequence). This CDR3 is 14 amino acids long. The ends lost 6 bases at V and 2 bases at J; junction bases unmatched: 6. CDR3 loop: CASRLAGQNYGYTF. In DNA, the CDR3 is TGTGCCAGTAGATTGGCGGGACAGAACTATGGCTACACCTTC.

The V and J genes are TRBV5-4 and TRBJ1-4, with TRBD1 matching over 11 bases. The CDR3 extends over 15 amino acids. V lost 4 bases, J lost 4 bases, and 3 bases stayed unmatched. Looked up from germline, CDR1 is SGHNT and CDR2 is YYREEE (reference sequence). The CDR3 region has the DNA TGTGCCAGCAGCGGGACAGGGGGAAGTAATGAAAAACTGTTTTTT. Its translation is CASSGTGGSNEKLFF.

This clone was observed a few times. This chain links TRBV7-9 with TRBJ1-2, with D uncertain. CDR3 length: 13 residues. Germline V CDR1 and CDR2: SEHNR, FQNEAQ (reference sequence). V lost 5 bases and J 8 bases, leaving 15 bases between the germline ends. The CDR3, as DNA: TGTGCCAGCAGCCCCCGCAGCGGGCAGGGCTACACCTTC. As protein: CASSPRSGQGYTF.

The chain combines TRBV28 with TRBJ1-1, with TRBD1 identical over 10 bases. The V gene end was trimmed by 8 bases and the J gene end by 4 bases; junction bases not matched to a gene: 7. CDR1 is MDHEN, CDR2 SYDVKM, per germline. CDR3 length: 14 residues. CDR3: CASPRDRGSTEAFF. CDR3 DNA: TGTGCCAGCCCCAGGGACAGGGGTTCCACTGAAGCTTTCTTT.

This clone has only a few counts. This chain uses TRBV7-6 with TRBJ2-2; 7 nucleotides match TRBD2. Looked up from germline, CDR1 is SGHVS and CDR2 is FNYEAQ. CDR3 length: 18 residues. J was trimmed by 2 bases and V by 5 bases; bases with no gene match: 14. The CDR3 protein is CASSPGPGREYNTGELFF. The CDR3 nucleotides are TGTGCCAGCAGCCCGGGGCCGGGGCGGGAGTATAACACCGGGGAGCTGTTTTTT.

V and J are TRBV2 and TRBJ2-1, with TRBD2 identical over 7 bases. This CDR3 has 14 residues. V gave up 6 bases and J gave up 3 bases; unmatched junction bases: 5. The V gene's germline CDR1 is SNHLY and CDR2 FYNNEI. The CDR3 DNA is TGTGCCAGCAGAGCAATAGCGGGCTACAATGAGCAGTTCTTC. This gives the protein CASRAIAGYNEQFF.

In its sample, this clone was seen once. The chain links TRBV7-2 to TRBJ2-3, with 8 bases aligning to TRBD1. Trimming removed 2 bases from V and 3 bases from J; junction bases left unmatched: 4. Per germline, CDR1 SGHTA and CDR2 FQGNSA. This CDR3 is built from 15 residues. CDR3 loop: CASSLWQGATDTQYF. DNA of the CDR3: TGTGCCAGCAGCTTATGGCAGGGGGCAACAGATACGCAGTATTTT.

V gene TRBV5-1 combines with J gene TRBJ1-2; TRBD1 might be the D (5 bases). CDR1 SGHRS and CDR2 YFSETQ come from the germline V gene. The CDR3 spans 16 residues. Trimming took 1 base from V and 3 from J, leaving 16 bases between them. CDR3 DNA sequence: TGCGCCAGCAGCTTGAGTCCCGGGGGGTTAGACTATGGCTACACCTTC. It yields the protein CASSLSPGGLDYGYTF. Complete variable domain (other parts from reference TRBV5-1 and TRBJ1-2): KAGVTQTPRYLIKTRGQQVTLSCSPISGHRSVSWYQQTPGQGLQFLFEYFSETQRNKGNFPGRFSGRQFSNSRSEMNVSTLELGDSALYLCASSLSPGGLDYGYTFGSGTRLTVV.

This clone was detected a few times. This same CDR3 is encoded by further DNA sequences in the sample. This sequence joins TRBV5-6 and TRBJ2-5, with D maybe TRBD2 (6 bases). Germline assignment: CDR1 SGHDT and CDR2 YYEEEE. The CDR3 spans 15 residues. The germline V and J ends were trimmed by 2 bases and 7 bases, with 18 bases remaining between them. The chain's CDR3 is CASSFYSYSGRTQYF. DNA of the CDR3: TGTGCCAGCAGCTTTTATTCCTATAGCGGAAGGACCCAGTACTTC.

The V and J genes are TRBV2 and TRBJ1-1; TRBD1 is a possible D gene (5 bases). V lost 4 bases and J 1 base, leaving 10 bases between the germline ends. The CDR3 is 14 residues long. Germline CDR1 and CDR2: SNHLY and FYNNEI. In nucleotides, the CDR3 is TGTGCCAGCAGTGGGGGCCAGGCGAACACTGAAGCTTTCTTT. Protein: CASSGGQANTEAFF.

This clone turned up a few times. The gene calls are TRBV5-5 and TRBJ2-1, with 11 bases lining up with TRBD2. From germline, CDR1 is SGHKS and CDR2 YYEKEE (reference sequence). This CDR3 is 16 amino acids long. J lost 3 bases, V lost 1 base, and 3 bases had no gene match. CDR3 DNA: TGTGCCAGCAGCTTGCTCGGGACTAGCGGCTACAATGAGCAGTTCTTC. It specifies CASSLLGTSGYNEQFF.

V and J are TRBV19 and TRBJ1-2; 10 positions match TRBD1. CDR1 and CDR2 from the germline V gene are LNHDA and SQIVND (reference sequence). This CDR3 has 15 amino acids. V shed 4 bases, J shed 7 bases, and the junction held 9 bases outside the gene matches. The CDR3: CASSTRDRGARGYTF. The DNA of the CDR3 is TGTGCCAGTAGTACAAGGGACAGGGGCGCCCGTGGCTACACCTTC. The full variable domain, completed using reference TRBV19 and TRBJ1-2, is DGGITQSPKYLFRKEGQNVTLSCEQNLNHDAMYWYRQDPGQGLRLIYYSQIVNDFQKGDIAEGYSVSREKKESFPLTVTSAQKNPTAFYLCASSTRDRGARGYTFGSGTRLTVV.

The rearrangement links TRBV7-6 to TRBJ2-3, with a possible D match to TRBD2 (5 bases). The ends were cut back, 5 bases at V and 3 bases at J, with 6 bases in the middle. This CDR3 spans 12 amino acids. In germline, CDR1 is SGHVS, CDR2 FNYEAQ. CDR3 loop: CASSRETDTQYF. DNA for the CDR3: TGTGCCAGCAGCAGGGAGACAGATACGCAGTATTTT.

This chain connects TRBV7-9 to TRBJ1-1; D call uncertain. Germline V gene data show CDR1 as SEHNR and CDR2 as FQNEAQ (reference sequence). V was shortened by 0 bases and J by 3 bases, with 11 bases between the two germline ends. This CDR3 spans 15 amino acids. DNA for the CDR3: TGTGCCAGCAGCTTAGCGGAGGCAGACTACACTGAAGCTTTCTTT. Translating gives CASSLAEADYTEAFF.

DNA for the CDR3: TGTGCCACCAGCAGAGATACAACGATGAGCAATCAGCCCCAGCATTTT. The encoded protein is CATSRDTTMSNQPQHF. The rearrangement joins TRBV15 to TRBJ1-5; no firm D call. This CDR3 has 16 residues. V dropped 0 bases and J dropped 1 base, with 10 bases sitting between them. The germline V gene has CDR1 LNHNV and CDR2 YYDKDF (reference sequence).

The V call is TRBV4-2, the J call TRBJ1-6, with D uncertain. The CDR3 covers 16 residues. Trimming took off 0 bases at V and 0 bases at J, with 6 bases between the two ends. Looked up from germline, CDR1 is LGHNA and CDR2 is YNFKEQ. CDR3 sequence reads: CASSQDRFSYNSPLHF. For the CDR3, the DNA is TGTGCCAGCAGCCAAGACAGGTTCTCCTATAATTCACCCCTCCACTTT.

The V call is TRBV7-9, the J call TRBJ2-7; 10 bases fit TRBD1. Germline trimming cut 1 base from V and 10 bases from J; bases unmatched to any gene: 10. Germline lookup yields CDR1 SEHNR and CDR2 FQNEAQ (reference sequence). The CDR3 consists of 15 residues. The CDR3 DNA sequence: TGTGCCAGCAGCTTAGTAGGGACAGGGGTCTCGCTTCAGTACTTC. Translating gives CASSLVGTGVSLQYF.

The chain links TRBV6-1 to TRBJ2-7; D possibly corresponds to TRBD1 (6 bases). There are 13 residues in the CDR3. Germline V gene sequence: CDR1 MNHNS, CDR2 SASEGT. Deletions cut 5 bases from V and 3 bases from J, with 11 bases between. The CDR3 DNA sequence: TGTGCCAGCAGTCCGGGACACTACTACGAGCAGTACTTC. This encodes CASSPGHYYEQYF.

The CDR3 DNA reads as TGTGCCAGCAGCAACCGGACAGGCAACTATGGCTACACCTTC. As protein: CASSNRTGNYGYTF. V and J are TRBV9 and TRBJ1-2; 7 bases match TRBD1. The V and J ends lost 4 bases and 2 bases, in that order; junction bases with no gene match: 5. Germline CDR1 reads SGDLS; CDR2 reads YYNGEE. The CDR3 spans 14 residues. Using reference TRBV9 and TRBJ1-2 for the parts outside the CDR3, the full variable domain is DSGVTQTPKHLITATGQRVTLRCSPRSGDLSVYWYQQSLDQGLQFLIQYYNGEERAKGNILERFSAQQFPDLHSELNLSSLELGDSALYFCASSNRTGNYGYTFGSGTRLTVV.

V and J are TRBV28 and TRBJ1-2; TRBD1 agrees at 9 bases. The V gene end was trimmed by 5 bases and the J gene end by 8 bases; junction bases not matched to a gene: 6. CDR1 and CDR2 (germline): MDHEN, SYDVKM. The CDR3 consists of 13 residues. The chain's CDR3 is CASSNRGLGGYTF. CDR3 sequence (DNA): TGTGCCAGCAGTAACAGGGGGCTGGGAGGCTACACCTTC.

The V call is TRBV7-2, the J call TRBJ1-1; 11 nucleotides match TRBD1. The CDR3 consists of 16 residues. J lost 1 base, V lost 6 bases, and 7 bases had no gene match. Germline assignment: CDR1 SGHTA and CDR2 FQGNSA. The CDR3 protein is CASRARGTGGNTEAFF. The CDR3 nucleotides are TGTGCCAGCAGGGCGCGCGGGACAGGGGGGAACACTGAAGCTTTCTTT.

This chain links TRBV27 with TRBJ2-1, with TRBD2 matching over 7 bases. V shed 6 bases and J 5 bases; nucleotides not matched to a gene: 7. CDR3 length: 14 amino acids. Germline V gives CDR1 MNHEY, CDR2 SMNVEV (reference sequence). Here the CDR3 reads CASRALGGNNEQFF. DNA for the CDR3: TGTGCCAGCAGGGCCCTCGGGGGGAACAATGAGCAGTTCTTC.

The V call is TRBV6-5, the J call TRBJ1-1; the D is unclear. The germline V gene has CDR1 MNHEY and CDR2 SVGAGI. This CDR3 contains 11 residues. V was shortened by 4 bases and J by 8 bases, with 8 bases between the two germline ends. DNA for the CDR3: TGTGCCAGCAGTTCTGGGCGAGAAGCTTTCTTT. Translating it yields CASSSGREAFF.

V is TRBV19 and J is TRBJ1-1, with TRBD1 matching over 7 bases. Germline lookup yields CDR1 LNHDA and CDR2 SQIVND (reference sequence). There are 13 residues in the CDR3. The CDR3 DNA is TGTGCACTTCAGGGGGGAGGCCAGCCTGAAGCTTTCTTT. Amino acid sequence: CALQGGGQPEAFF. Full variable domain (outside the CDR3, taken from reference TRBV19 and TRBJ1-1): DGGITQSPKYLFRKEGQNVTLSCEQNLNHDAMYWYRQDPGQGLRLIYYSQIVNDFQKGDIAEGYSVSREKKESFPLTVTSAQKNPTAFYLCALQGGGQPEAFFGQGTRLTVV.

The chain is built from TRBV11-2 and TRBJ2-5; 11 bases map to TRBD2. The V gene's germline CDR1 is SGHAT and CDR2 FQNNGV. This CDR3 has 16 residues. The V and J ends lost 2 bases and 0 bases, in that order; junction bases with no gene match: 2. DNA for the CDR3: TGTGCCAGCAGCTTAACTAGCGGGAGATACCAAGAGACCCAGTACTTC. It translates to CASSLTSGRYQETQYF. The whole variable domain, remainder taken from reference TRBV11-2 and TRBJ2-5, is EAGVAQSPRYKIIEKRQSVAFWCNPISGHATLYWYQQILGQGPKLLIQFQNNGVVDDSQLPKDRFSAERLKGVDSTLKIQPAKLEDSAVYLCASSLTSGRYQETQYFGPGTRLLVL.

In this sample, this clone turned up once. The genes are TRBV9 and TRBJ1-3; a weak D match, TRBD1 (5 bases). The CDR3 consists of 15 residues. Germline CDR1 and CDR2: SGDLS and YYNGEE. V shed 2 bases and J shed 2 bases, with 11 bases lying between them. Here the CDR3 DNA reads TGTGCCAGCAGCGTCGAGGGACTACCTGGAAACACCATATATTTT. This codes for CASSVEGLPGNTIYF. The full variable domain, rest sourced from reference TRBV9 and TRBJ1-3, is DSGVTQTPKHLITATGQRVTLRCSPRSGDLSVYWYQQSLDQGLQFLIQYYNGEERAKGNILERFSAQQFPDLHSELNLSSLELGDSALYFCASSVEGLPGNTIYFGEGSWLTVV.

The chain couples TRBV5-1 to TRBJ1-3; D remains unclear. The CDR3 has 15 residues. V was pared by 4 bases and J by 0 bases, with 11 bases between. Germline CDR1 is SGHRS and CDR2 is YFSETQ. CDR3 in amino acids: CASSGGRLSGNTIYF. The CDR3 nucleotides are TGCGCCAGCAGCGGAGGGAGGCTCTCTGGAAACACCATATATTTT.